Detailed here is one T cell receptor (beta chain). This entry is derived from a study of blood T cell repertoires in COVID-19. Across the study: Sites across the United States, Italy and Spain contributed samples from acute and convalescent COVID-19. PBMCs, B-cell-depleted T cells, or T cells were the source of the cDNA or gDNA that made up the material.

In the original workflow: From reference gene primer amplification, estimates of nucleated cell counts were derived. The assay was immunoSEQ multiplex PCR, and TCRdb's table has in-frame clones only and misses some. Clone size and V and J calls were adopted from that table, with D and trimming inferred from the DNA. The sample includes about 350,000 clones, around nine tenths of them seen just once. Trimming at V came to 1 base and at J to 0 bases, leaving 12 bases not matched to a gene. This CDR3 comprises 19 residues. Per germline, CDR1 MGHRA and CDR2 YSYEKL. The gene calls are TRBV4-1 and TRBJ2-5, with 9 bases identical to TRBD2. This clonotype originated in a woman aged 18 to 35 who had recovered from COVID-19. Sequencing used peripheral blood. The CDR3 coding sequence is TGCGCCAGCAGCCAAGTAATTTCTAGCGGGACCTTGTACCAAGAGACCCAGTACTTC. Translation: CASSQVISSGTLYQETQYF.